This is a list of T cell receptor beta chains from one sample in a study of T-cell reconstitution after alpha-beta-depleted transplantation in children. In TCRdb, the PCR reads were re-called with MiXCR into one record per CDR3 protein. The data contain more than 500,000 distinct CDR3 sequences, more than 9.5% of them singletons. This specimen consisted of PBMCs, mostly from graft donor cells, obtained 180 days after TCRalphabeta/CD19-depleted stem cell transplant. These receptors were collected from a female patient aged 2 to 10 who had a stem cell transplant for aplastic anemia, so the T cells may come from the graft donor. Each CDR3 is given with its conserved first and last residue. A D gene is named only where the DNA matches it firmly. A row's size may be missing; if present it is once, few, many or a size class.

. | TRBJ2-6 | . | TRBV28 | TGTGCCAGCAGTTTATCCCAGGCCCCATACGGGGCCAACGTCCTGACTTTC | CASSLSQAPYGANVLTF
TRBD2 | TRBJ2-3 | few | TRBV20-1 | TGCAGTGCTCCCCGGGGTAGCGGGACAACAGATACGCAGTATTTT | CSAPRGSGTTDTQYF
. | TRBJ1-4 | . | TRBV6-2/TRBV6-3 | TGTGCCAGCAGACAGGTCCTTAATGAAAAACTGTTTTTT | CASRQVLNEKLFF
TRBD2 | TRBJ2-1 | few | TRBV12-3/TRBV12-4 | TGTGCCAGCAGCAATTACTGGCGGGAGGGCTATGAGCAGTTCTTC | CASSNYWREGYEQFF
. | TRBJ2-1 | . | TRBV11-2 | TGTGCCAGCAGCTTAGAACACGGGCCCTACAATGAGCAGTTCTTC | CASSLEHGPYNEQFF
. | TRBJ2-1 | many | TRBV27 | TGTGCCAGCAGTTTGGGCGGAGGTCAGTACAATGAGCAGTTCTTC | CASSLGGGQYNEQFF
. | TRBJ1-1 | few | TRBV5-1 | TGCGCCAGCAGCTTCCTAGGGGTGAACACTGAAGCTTTCTTT | CASSFLGVNTEAFF
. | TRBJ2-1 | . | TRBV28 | TGTGCCAGCAACATGCCGCAACGGAATGAGCAGTTCTTC | CASNMPQRNEQFF
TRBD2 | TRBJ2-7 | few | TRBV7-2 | TGTGCCAGCAGCCCCCGGACTAGCGGGACGAACGAGCAGTACTTC | CASSPRTSGTNEQYF
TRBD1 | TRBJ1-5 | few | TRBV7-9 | TGTGCCAGCAGCCACCGGGACAGGACGGTGCCCCAGCATTTT | CASSHRDRTVPQHF
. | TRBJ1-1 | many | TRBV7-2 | TGTGCCAGCAGCCAGTGGGGGAACACTGAAGCTTTCTTT | CASSQWGNTEAFF
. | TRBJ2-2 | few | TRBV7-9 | TGTGCCAGCGTCCAGCTAGCTTTCGTCACCGGGGAGCTGTTTTTT | CASVQLAFVTGELFF
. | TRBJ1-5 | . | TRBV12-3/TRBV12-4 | TGTGCCAGCAGCCGAAGACAGGGCAATCAGCCCCAGCATTTT | CASSRRQGNQPQHF
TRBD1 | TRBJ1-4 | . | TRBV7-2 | TGTGCCAGCAGCCCGAGGGAAGGGGGCCGGGAAAAACTGTTTTTT | CASSPREGGREKLFF
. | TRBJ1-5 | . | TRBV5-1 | TGCGCCAGCAGCTTGGGAGGGGTCAATCAGCCCCAGCATTTT | CASSLGGVNQPQHF
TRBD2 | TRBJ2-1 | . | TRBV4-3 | TGCGCCAGCAGCCAATTTGGAAGCGGGAGGGGCGGCAATGAGCAGTTCTTC | CASSQFGSGRGGNEQFF
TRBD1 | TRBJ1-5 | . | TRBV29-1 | TGCAGCGTCTGGACAGGTAGCAATCAGCCCCAGCATTTT | CSVWTGSNQPQHF
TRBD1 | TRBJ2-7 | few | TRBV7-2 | TGTGCCAGCAGCTTAAGACAGGGGGGGTCCTACGAGCAGTACTTC | CASSLRQGGSYEQYF
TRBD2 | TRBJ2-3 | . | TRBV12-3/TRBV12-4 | TGTGCCAGCATTCGTAGCGGGGTCGCAGATACGCAGTATTTT | CASIRSGVADTQYF
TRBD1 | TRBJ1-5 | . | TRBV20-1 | TGCAGTGCTACACAGGGGGCCAGTCAGCCCCAGCATTTT | CSATQGASQPQHF
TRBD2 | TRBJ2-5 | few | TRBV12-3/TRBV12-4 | TGTGCCAGCCGACTAGCGGGAACTGCTGAGACCCAGTACTTC | CASRLAGTAETQYF
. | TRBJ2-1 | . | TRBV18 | TGTGCCAGCTCACCAACGAGGGACGGGGCATATGAGCAGTTCTTC | CASSPTRDGAYEQFF
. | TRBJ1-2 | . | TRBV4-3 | TGCGCCAGCAGCCAAGACAGGAACAGGGCTGATGGCTACACCTTC | CASSQDRNRADGYTF
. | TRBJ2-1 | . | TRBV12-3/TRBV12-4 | TGTGCCAGCAGTCCCAGTGGGTACTCCTACAATGAGCAGTTCTTC | CASSPSGYSYNEQFF
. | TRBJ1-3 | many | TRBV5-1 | TGCGCCAGCAGCTTGGGGCAGTTATCCTCTGGAAACACCATATATTTT | CASSLGQLSSGNTIYF
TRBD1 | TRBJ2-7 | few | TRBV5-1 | TGCGCCAGCAGCTTCCAGGGGGCAAGGGAGCAGTACTTC | CASSFQGAREQYF
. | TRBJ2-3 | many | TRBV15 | TGTGCCACCAGCACAATTAGCACAGATACGCAGTATTTT | CATSTISTDTQYF
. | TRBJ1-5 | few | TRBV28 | TGTGCCAGCAGTTTAACCGGGATAGGGATCTCCAATCAGCCCCAGCATTTT | CASSLTGIGISNQPQHF
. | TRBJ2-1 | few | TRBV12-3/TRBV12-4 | TGTGCCAGCAGTTTCCGACCAATTGACAATGAGCAGTTCTTC | CASSFRPIDNEQFF
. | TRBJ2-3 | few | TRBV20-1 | TGCAGTGCTATTAGTCAGGGGACTGGAACAGATACGCAGTATTTT | CSAISQGTGTDTQYF
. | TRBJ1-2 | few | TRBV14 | TGTGCCAGCAGCCAAGGGGGCAGCTCCTTCTATGGCTACACCTTC | CASSQGGSSFYGYTF
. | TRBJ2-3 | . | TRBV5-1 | TGCGCCAGCAGCCCGGACGCGCCAGATACGCAGTATTTT | CASSPDAPDTQYF
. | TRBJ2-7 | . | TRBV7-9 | TGTGCCAGCAGCTTAATTCGGGATTCCTACGAGCAGTACTTC | CASSLIRDSYEQYF
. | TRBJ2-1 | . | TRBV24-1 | TGTGCCACCAGTGACCCTGGGTCTTCTGAGCAGTTCTTC | CATSDPGSSEQFF
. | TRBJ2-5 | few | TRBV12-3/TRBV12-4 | TGTGCCAGCACCGACGGGCGAGAGACCCAGTACTTC | CASTDGRETQYF
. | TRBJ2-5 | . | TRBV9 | TGTGCCAGCAGCGTAGAGCCCTCAGTGTTTCAAGAGACCCAGTACTTC | CASSVEPSVFQETQYF
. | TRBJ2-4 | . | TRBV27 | TGTGCCAGCAGTTTTCGGGACGGACACATTCAGTACTTC | CASSFRDGHIQYF
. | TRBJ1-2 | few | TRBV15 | TGTGCCACCAGCAGTCCACAAGGGGAGATCTATGGCTACACCTTC | CATSSPQGEIYGYTF
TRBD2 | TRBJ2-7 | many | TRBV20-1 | TGCAGTGCTAGCGGTGGACTAGCGGGAACCTACGAGCAGTACTTC | CSASGGLAGTYEQYF
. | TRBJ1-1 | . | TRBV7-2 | TGTGCCAGCAGCTCGGGGGTACAGCTGAACACTGAAGCTTTCTTT | CASSSGVQLNTEAFF
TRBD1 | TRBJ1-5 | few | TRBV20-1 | TGCAGTGCTACCTGGACAGGGGTGAATCAGCCCCAGCATTTT | CSATWTGVNQPQHF
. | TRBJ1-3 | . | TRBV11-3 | TGTGCCAGCAGCTTCCCGGGCTCTGGAAACACCATATATTTT | CASSFPGSGNTIYF
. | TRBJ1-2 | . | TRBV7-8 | TGTGCCAGCAGCTTAGGAGGGGGGTTGGACTATGGCTACACCTTC | CASSLGGGLDYGYTF
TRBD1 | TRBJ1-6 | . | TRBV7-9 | TGTGCCAGCAGTCTCGGGACAGGTTCTAGCGCGAGTTCACCCCTCCACTTT | CASSLGTGSSASSPLHF
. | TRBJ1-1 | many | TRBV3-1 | TGTGCCAGCAGCCAATCGGGTTGGGGGGGGACTGAAGCTTTCTTT | CASSQSGWGGTEAFF
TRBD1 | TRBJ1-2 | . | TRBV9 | TGTGCCAGCAGCGTACTCCCCAGGGGGCCTAACTATGGCTACACCTTC | CASSVLPRGPNYGYTF
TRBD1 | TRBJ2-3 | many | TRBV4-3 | TGCGCCAGCAGCCACATACAGGGGACGCAGTATTTT | CASSHIQGTQYF
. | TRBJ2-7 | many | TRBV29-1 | TGCAGCGTTGGAAAACAGGGAAGTAGCTACGAGCAGTACTTC | CSVGKQGSSYEQYF
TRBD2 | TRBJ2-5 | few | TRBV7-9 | TGTGCCAGCAGCTTAGCAGGACTAGCCGAAAAAGAGACCCAGTACTTC | CASSLAGLAEKETQYF
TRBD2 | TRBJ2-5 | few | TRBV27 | TGTGCCAGCAGTTTGGGAGGGGTGACCAACCCTCCGTGGGAGACCCAGTACTTC | CASSLGGVTNPPWETQYF
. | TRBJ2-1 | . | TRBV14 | TGTGCCAGCAGCCAAGATGCGGGGGACAGGCCCAATGAGCAGTTCTTC | CASSQDAGDRPNEQFF
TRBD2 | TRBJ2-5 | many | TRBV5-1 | TGCGCCAGCAGCTTGCTAGCGGGAGGACTGGAGACCCAGTACTTC | CASSLLAGGLETQYF
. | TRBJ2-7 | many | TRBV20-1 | TGCAGTGCCATGCGGAGCTCCTACGAGCAGTACTTC | CSAMRSSYEQYF
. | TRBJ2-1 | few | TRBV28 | TGTGCCAGCAGGGGGGACAAAAATTACAATGAGCAGTTCTTC | CASRGDKNYNEQFF
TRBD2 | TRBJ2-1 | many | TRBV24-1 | TGTGCCACCAGTGATTTCTCCTTTGGGACTAGCGGCTTACCGGAGCAGTTCTTC | CATSDFSFGTSGLPEQFF
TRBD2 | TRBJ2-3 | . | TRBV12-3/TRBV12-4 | TGTGCCAGCGGGGCGAGCGGGAGCCTCACAGATACGCAGTATTTT | CASGASGSLTDTQYF
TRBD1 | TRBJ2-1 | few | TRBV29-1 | TGCAGCGTTACAGGGGGGAATGAGCAGTTCTTC | CSVTGGNEQFF
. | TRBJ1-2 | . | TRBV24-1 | TGTGCCACCAGTGACCCCAGGAGGGGGAAAGACTATGGCTACACCTTC | CATSDPRRGKDYGYTF
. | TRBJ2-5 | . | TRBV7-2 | TGTGCCAGCGGACGACAAATCCAAGAGACCCAGTACTTC | CASGRQIQETQYF